The T cell receptor (beta chain) under discussion was sequenced for a study of T cells of healthy individuals (dated by TCRdb to between 2017 and 2018). This clonotype was recorded many times. Its target antigen remains unknown. No base quality values were provided; no much bigger clone lies one nucleotide off. The CDR3, from cysteine to phenylalanine, totals 14 residues. Just the 42-base CDR3 DNA is kept, in frame starting at base 1. The junction shows trimming of 5 bases on V and 3 bases on J, plus 12 bases between the germline ends. CDR1 SGHDT and CDR2 YYEEEE were looked up in the germline V gene. To prepare the library, 5' RACE was applied. This sample was sequenced with an Illumina MiSeq. TCRdb reran the public reads through fastp at Q25 and MiXCR, keeping productive beta chains. Each CDR3 protein gets just one entry, which takes the most common genes and DNA from the rows behind it. This sample lists 63,000 or so distinct CDR3 sequences; around 15% were detected once. Jointly, the top ten make up about 4.4% of the sample.

The TCR sequence derives from a human donor in good health. Here the chain combines TRBV5-6 and TRBJ2-1; the D gene is perhaps TRBD1, on 6 matching bases. The nucleotides read TGTGCCAGCAGATCACAGGGAAGCTACAATGAGCAGTTCTTC. This is translated as CASRSQGSYNEQFF.